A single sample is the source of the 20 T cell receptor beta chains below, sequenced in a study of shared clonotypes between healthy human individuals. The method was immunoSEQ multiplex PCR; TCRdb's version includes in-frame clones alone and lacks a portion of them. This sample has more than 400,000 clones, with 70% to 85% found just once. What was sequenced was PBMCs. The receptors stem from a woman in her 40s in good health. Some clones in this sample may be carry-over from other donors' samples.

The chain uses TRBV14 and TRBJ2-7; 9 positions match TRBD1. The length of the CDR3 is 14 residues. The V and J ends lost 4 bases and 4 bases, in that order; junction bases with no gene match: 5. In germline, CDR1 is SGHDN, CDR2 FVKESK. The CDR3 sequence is CASSPGTGHYEQYF. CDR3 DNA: TGTGCCAGCAGCCCCGGGACAGGGCATTACGAGCAGTACTTC.

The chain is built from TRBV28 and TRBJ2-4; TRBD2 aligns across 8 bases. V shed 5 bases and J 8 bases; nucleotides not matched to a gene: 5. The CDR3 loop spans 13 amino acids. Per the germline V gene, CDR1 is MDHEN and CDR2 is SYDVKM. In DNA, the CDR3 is TGTGCCAGCAGTCCGGGGGGGCGAGACATTCAGTACTTC. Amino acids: CASSPGGRDIQYF.

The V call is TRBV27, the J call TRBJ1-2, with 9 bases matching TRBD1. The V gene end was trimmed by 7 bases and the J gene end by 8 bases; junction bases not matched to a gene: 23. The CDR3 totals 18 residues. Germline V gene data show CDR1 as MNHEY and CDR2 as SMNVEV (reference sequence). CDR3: CASTPVGSFFGTGRGYTF. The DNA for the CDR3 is TGTGCCAGCACCCCGGTAGGGAGTTTCTTTGGGACAGGGAGAGGCTACACCTTC.

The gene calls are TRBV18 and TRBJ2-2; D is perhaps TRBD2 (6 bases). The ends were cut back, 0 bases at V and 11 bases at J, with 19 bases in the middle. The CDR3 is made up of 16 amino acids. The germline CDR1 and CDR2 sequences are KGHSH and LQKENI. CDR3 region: CASSPPEGLQGRELFF. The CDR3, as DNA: TGTGCCAGCTCACCACCGGAGGGCTTACAAGGGCGTGAGCTGTTTTTT.

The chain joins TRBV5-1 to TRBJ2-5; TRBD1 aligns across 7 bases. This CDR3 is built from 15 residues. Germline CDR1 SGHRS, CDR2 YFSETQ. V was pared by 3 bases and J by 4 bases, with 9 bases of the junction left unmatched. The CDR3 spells CASSSGQTFRETQYF. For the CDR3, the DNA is TGCGCCAGCAGCTCGGGACAGACTTTTAGAGAGACCCAGTACTTC. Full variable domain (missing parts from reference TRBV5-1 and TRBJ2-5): KAGVTQTPRYLIKTRGQQVTLSCSPISGHRSVSWYQQTPGQGLQFLFEYFSETQRNKGNFPGRFSGRQFSNSRSEMNVSTLELGDSALYLCASSSGQTFRETQYFGPGTRLLVL.

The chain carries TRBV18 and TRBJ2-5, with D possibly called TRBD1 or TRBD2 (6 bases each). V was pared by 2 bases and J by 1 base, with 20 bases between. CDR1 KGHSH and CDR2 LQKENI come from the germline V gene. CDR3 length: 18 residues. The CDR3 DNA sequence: TGTGCCAGCTCACCATGGGGGGCGCGGACCGACCTCCAAGAGACCCAGTACTTC. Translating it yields CASSPWGARTDLQETQYF.

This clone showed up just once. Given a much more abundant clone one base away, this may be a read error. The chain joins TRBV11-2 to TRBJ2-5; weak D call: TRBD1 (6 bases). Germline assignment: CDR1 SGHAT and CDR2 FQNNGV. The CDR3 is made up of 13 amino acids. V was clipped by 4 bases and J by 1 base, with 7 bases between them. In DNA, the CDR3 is TGTGCCAGCAGCTACAGGGTCCAAGAGACCCAGTACTTC. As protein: CASSYRVQETQYF. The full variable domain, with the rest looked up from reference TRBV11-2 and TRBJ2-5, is EAGVAQSPRYKIIEKRQSVAFWCNPISGHATLYWYQQILGQGPKLLIQFQNNGVVDDSQLPKDRFSAERLKGVDSTLKIQPAKLEDSAVYLCASSYRVQETQYFGPGTRLLVL.

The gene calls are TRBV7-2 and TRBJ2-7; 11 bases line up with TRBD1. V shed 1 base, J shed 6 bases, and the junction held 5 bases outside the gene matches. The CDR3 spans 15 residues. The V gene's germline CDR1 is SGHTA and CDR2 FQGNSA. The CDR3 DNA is TGTGCCAGCAGCTTAGGGACAGGGGGCTGGAGCGAGCAGTACTTC. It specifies CASSLGTGGWSEQYF.

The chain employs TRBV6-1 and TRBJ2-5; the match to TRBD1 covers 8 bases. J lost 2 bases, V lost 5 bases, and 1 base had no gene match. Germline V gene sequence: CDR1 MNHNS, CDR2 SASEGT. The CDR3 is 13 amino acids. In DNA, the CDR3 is TGTGCCAGCAGTAGGGACAGGCAAGAGACCCAGTACTTC. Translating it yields CASSRDRQETQYF.

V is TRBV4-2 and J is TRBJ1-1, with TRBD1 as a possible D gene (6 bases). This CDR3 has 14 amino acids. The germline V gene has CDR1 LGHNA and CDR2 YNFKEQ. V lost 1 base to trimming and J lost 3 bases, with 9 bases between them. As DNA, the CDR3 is TGTGCCAGCAGCCAAGGGGGGCCCGACACTGAAGCTTTCTTT. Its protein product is CASSQGGPDTEAFF.

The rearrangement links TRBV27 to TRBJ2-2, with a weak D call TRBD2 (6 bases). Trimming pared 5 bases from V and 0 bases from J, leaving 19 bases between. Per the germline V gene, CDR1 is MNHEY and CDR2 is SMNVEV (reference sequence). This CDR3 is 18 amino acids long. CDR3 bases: TGTGCCAGCAGTCCGCTAGCCCGGACTAATACGAACACCGGGGAGCTGTTTTTT. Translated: CASSPLARTNTNTGELFF.

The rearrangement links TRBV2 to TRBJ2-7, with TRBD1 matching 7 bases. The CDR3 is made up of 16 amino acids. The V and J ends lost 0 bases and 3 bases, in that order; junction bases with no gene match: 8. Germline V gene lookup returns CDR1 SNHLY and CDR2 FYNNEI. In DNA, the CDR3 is TGTGCCAGCAGTGAAGCGAACAGGGGATCGTTCTACGAGCAGTACTTC. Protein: CASSEANRGSFYEQYF.

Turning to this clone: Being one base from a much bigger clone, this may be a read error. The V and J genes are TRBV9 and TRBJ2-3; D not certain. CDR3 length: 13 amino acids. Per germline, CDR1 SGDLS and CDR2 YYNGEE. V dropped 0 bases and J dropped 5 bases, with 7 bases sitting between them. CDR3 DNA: TGTGCCAGCAGCGTAGCCTGGGGAGATACGCAGTATTTT. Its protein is CASSVAWGDTQYF. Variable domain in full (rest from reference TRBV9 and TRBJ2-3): DSGVTQTPKHLITATGQRVTLRCSPRSGDLSVYWYQQSLDQGLQFLIQYYNGEERAKGNILERFSAQQFPDLHSELNLSSLELGDSALYFCASSVAWGDTQYFGPGTRLTVL.

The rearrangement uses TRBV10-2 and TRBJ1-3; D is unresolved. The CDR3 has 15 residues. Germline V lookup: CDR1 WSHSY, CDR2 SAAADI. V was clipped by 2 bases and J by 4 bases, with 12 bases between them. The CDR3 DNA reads TGCGCCAGCAGTGAGGGGGTTATGTCGGGAAACACCATATATTTT. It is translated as CASSEGVMSGNTIYF.

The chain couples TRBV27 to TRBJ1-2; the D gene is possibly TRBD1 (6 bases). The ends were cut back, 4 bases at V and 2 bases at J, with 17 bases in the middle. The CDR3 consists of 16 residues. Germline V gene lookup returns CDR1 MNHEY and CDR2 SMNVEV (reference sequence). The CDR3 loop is CASSSRDTLRNYGYTF. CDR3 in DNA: TGTGCCAGCAGTTCCCGGGACACCCTAAGGAACTATGGCTACACCTTC.

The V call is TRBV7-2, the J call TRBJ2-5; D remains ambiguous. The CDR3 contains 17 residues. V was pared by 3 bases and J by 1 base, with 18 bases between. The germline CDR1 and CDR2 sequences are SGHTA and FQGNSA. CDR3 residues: CASSLLPRHPAQETQYF. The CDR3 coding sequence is TGTGCCAGCAGCTTGTTACCGCGCCACCCAGCCCAAGAGACCCAGTACTTC.

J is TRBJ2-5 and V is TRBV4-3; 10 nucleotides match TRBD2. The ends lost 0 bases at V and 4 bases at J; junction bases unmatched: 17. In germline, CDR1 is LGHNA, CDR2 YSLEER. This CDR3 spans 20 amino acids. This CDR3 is CASSQDALGIRAGGPETQYF. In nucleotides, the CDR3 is TGCGCCAGCAGCCAAGATGCCCTAGGCATACGAGCGGGAGGGCCAGAGACCCAGTACTTC.

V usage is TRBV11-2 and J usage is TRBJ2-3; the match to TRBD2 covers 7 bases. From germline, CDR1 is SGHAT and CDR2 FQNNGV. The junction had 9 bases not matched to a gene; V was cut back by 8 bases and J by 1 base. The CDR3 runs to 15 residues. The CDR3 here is CASCWNSGGTDTQYF. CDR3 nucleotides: TGTGCCAGCTGTTGGAACAGCGGGGGCACAGATACGCAGTATTTT.

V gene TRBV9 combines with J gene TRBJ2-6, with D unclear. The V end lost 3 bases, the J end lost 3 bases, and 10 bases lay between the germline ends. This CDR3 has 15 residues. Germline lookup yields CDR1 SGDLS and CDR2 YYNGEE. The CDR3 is CASSAPLRGANVLTF. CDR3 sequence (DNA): TGTGCCAGCAGCGCCCCCTTGCGTGGGGCCAACGTCCTGACTTTC.

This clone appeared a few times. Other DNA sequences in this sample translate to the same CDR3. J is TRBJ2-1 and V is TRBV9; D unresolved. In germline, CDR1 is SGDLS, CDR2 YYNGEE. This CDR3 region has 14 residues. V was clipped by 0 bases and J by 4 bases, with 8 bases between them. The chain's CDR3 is CASSVGAGYNEQFF. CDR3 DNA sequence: TGTGCCAGCAGCGTAGGGGCCGGTTACAATGAGCAGTTCTTC.